These 24 T cell receptor beta chains were sequenced from one sample in a study of blood T cell repertoires in COVID-19. Data came from immunoSEQ multiplex PCR; TCRdb stores just in-frame clones and leaves some out. The table lists roughly 410,000 clones, around 91% of them singletons, with around 1.5% in the top ten. Source material: peripheral blood. The source is a woman between 35 and 50 years old with COVID-19, enrolled during active disease.

The chain carries TRBV28 and TRBJ1-1, with 12 bases matching TRBD1. Germline CDR1 reads MDHEN; CDR2 reads SYDVKM. With V trimmed by 2 bases and J by 0 bases, 7 bases remained unmatched. CDR3 length: 18 amino acids. As DNA, the CDR3 is TGTGCCAGCAGTTTACCCTGGGACAGGGGGCGCGTGAACACTGAAGCTTTCTTT. Translating it yields CASSLPWDRGRVNTEAFF.

The V gene is TRBV9, the J gene TRBJ1-5; maybe TRBD1 (6 bases). CDR3 size: 15 residues. Between the trimmed V and J ends, which lost 0 bases and 2 bases, there was a span of 9 bases. Germline V gene lookup returns CDR1 SGDLS and CDR2 YYNGEE. CDR3 in amino acids: CASSVGGGGNQPQHF. For the CDR3, the DNA is TGTGCCAGCAGCGTAGGGGGGGGCGGCAATCAGCCCCAGCATTTT.

This chain connects TRBV3-1 (or the pseudogene TRBV3-2) to TRBJ1-3; no clear D gene. The CDR3 length is 13 residues. Looked up from germline, CDR1 is LGHDT and CDR2 is YNNKEL (reference sequence). The V and J ends lost 2 bases and 6 bases respectively, with 8 bases between them. The CDR3: CASSQFLANTIYF. The DNA for the CDR3 is TGTGCCAGCAGCCAATTTTTGGCAAACACCATATATTTT.

CDR3 protein: CATSRGQGRPGYTF. DNA for the CDR3: TGTGCCACCAGCAGAGGACAGGGCCGCCCTGGCTACACCTTC. The V gene is TRBV15, the J gene TRBJ1-2; 7 nucleotides agree with TRBD1. The CDR3 sequence is 14 residues long. Germline values: CDR1 LNHNV, CDR2 YYDKDF (reference sequence). The V gene end was trimmed by 1 base and the J gene end by 7 bases; junction bases not matched to a gene: 6.

The rearrangement uses TRBV4-3 and TRBJ1-1, with D perhaps TRBD1 (6 bases). The CDR3 consists of 13 residues. The V gene lost 0 bases and the J gene lost 5 bases, with 7 bases spanning the gap. Germline V CDR1 and CDR2: LGHNA, YSLEER. The CDR3 region is CASSQDQGTEAFF. Here the CDR3 DNA reads TGCGCCAGCAGCCAAGATCAGGGGACTGAAGCTTTCTTT.

DNA of the CDR3: TGTGCCAGCAGCGTAGGGGGGGTGGACACTGAAGCTTTCTTT. This codes for CASSVGGVDTEAFF. The chain couples TRBV9 to TRBJ1-1; D may be TRBD1 (5 bases). The CDR3 runs to 14 residues. The V end lost 0 bases, the J end lost 3 bases, and 9 bases lay between the germline ends. CDR1 SGDLS and CDR2 YYNGEE come from the germline V gene. Based on the CDR3 plus reference TRBV9 and TRBJ1-1, the full variable domain is DSGVTQTPKHLITATGQRVTLRCSPRSGDLSVYWYQQSLDQGLQFLIQYYNGEERAKGNILERFSAQQFPDLHSELNLSSLELGDSALYFCASSVGGVDTEAFFGQGTRLTVV.

The V gene is TRBV5-1, the J gene TRBJ2-3; TRBD2 is a possible D gene (6 bases). V shed 0 bases and J shed 5 bases, with 19 bases lying between them. This CDR3 is 17 amino acids long. Per the germline V gene, CDR1 is SGHRS and CDR2 is YFSETQ. In DNA, the CDR3 is TGCGCCAGCAGCTTGGCCCCAGCGGGCCTGGTGGGAGATACGCAGTATTTT. This sequence encodes CASSLAPAGLVGDTQYF.

The chain has TRBV4-3 and TRBJ2-4, with 8 bases fitting TRBD1. The germline gives CDR1 LGHNA, CDR2 YSLEER. V shed 2 bases and J 2 bases; nucleotides not matched to a gene: 11. CDR3 length: 18 amino acids. CDR3 sequence reads: CASSQRLSAGGTKNIQYF. The CDR3 DNA reads TGCGCCAGCAGCCAAAGATTATCCGCAGGGGGCACCAAAAACATTCAGTACTTC.

The V call is TRBV9, the J call TRBJ2-7; 8 nucleotides match TRBD1. Losses at the gene ends were 0 bases for V and 6 bases for J; bases not matched to a gene: 2. The CDR3 has 13 amino acids. Germline CDR1 is SGDLS and CDR2 is YYNGEE. In nucleotides, the CDR3 is TGTGCCAGCAGCGTAGTAACAGGGGGCGAGCAGTACTTC. This sequence encodes CASSVVTGGEQYF.

The CDR3 nucleotides are TGTGCCTGGTCCGCGGGAGGGTCTAACTATGGCTACACCTTC. Translating it yields CAWSAGGSNYGYTF. The J gene is TRBJ1-2, the V gene TRBV30; D remains unclear. This CDR3 is built from 14 residues. Germline values: CDR1 GTSNPN, CDR2 SVGIG (reference sequence). V shed 5 bases and J shed 0 bases, with 13 bases lying between them.

V gene TRBV18 combines with J gene TRBJ2-7, with a possible D match to TRBD1 (5 bases). The CDR3 loop spans 12 amino acids. The germline V gene encodes CDR1 KGHSH and CDR2 LQKENI. V lost 4 bases, J lost 4 bases, and 8 bases lay in between. CDR3 loop: CASSRQGYEQYF. CDR3 coding DNA: TGTGCCAGCTCACGCCAGGGTTACGAGCAGTACTTC.

This chain uses TRBV19 with TRBJ2-1; possible D gene TRBD2, 6 bases. Between the trimmed V and J ends, which lost 7 bases and 6 bases, there was a span of 13 bases. The CDR3 runs 13 residues. Germline CDR1 is LNHDA and CDR2 is SQIVND (reference sequence). Written as DNA, the CDR3 is TGTGCCAGTACCCCGGGACTTCCCAATGAGCAGTTCTTC. Its translation is CASTPGLPNEQFF.

The V gene is TRBV4-1, the J gene TRBJ2-1; TRBD2 matches 9 bases. The germline CDR1 and CDR2 sequences are MGHRA and YSYEKL. Trimming removed 0 bases from V and 7 bases from J; junction bases left unmatched: 7. This CDR3 is 16 amino acids long. The CDR3 DNA sequence: TGCGCCAGCAGCCAAGATCGGGGACTAGCTGGGAATGAGCAGTTCTTC. Translating gives CASSQDRGLAGNEQFF.

The chain uses TRBV10-3 and TRBJ2-2; 7 bases match TRBD1. This CDR3 spans 16 amino acids. The trim removed 4 bases at V and 2 bases at J, leaving 7 bases unmatched. CDR1 and CDR2 from the germline V gene are ENHRY and SYGVKD. CDR3 bases: TGTGCCATCAGTGCCGCTACAGGGGCCAACACCGGGGAGCTGTTTTTT. Protein product: CAISAATGANTGELFF.

The CDR3 reads CASSLAGQGASYEQYF. Written as DNA, the CDR3 is TGCGCCAGCAGCTTGGCAGGACAGGGAGCCTCCTACGAGCAGTACTTC. The chain joins TRBV5-1 to TRBJ2-7; 8 bases agree with TRBD1. CDR1 and CDR2 (germline): SGHRS, YFSETQ. The CDR3 has 16 residues. The V segment lost 0 bases and the J segment 0 bases; nucleotides outside the gene matches: 5.

This rearrangement joins TRBV27 to TRBJ1-2, with D unclear. CDR3 length: 12 residues. Trimming took 4 bases from V and 7 from J, leaving 10 bases between them. Germline V lookup: CDR1 MNHEY, CDR2 SMNVEV (reference sequence). The CDR3 region has the DNA TGTGCCAGCAGTTCCCCGTTTAGTGGCTACACCTTC. Translating it yields CASSSPFSGYTF.

This clone was counted between two and nine times. V is TRBV7-3 and J is TRBJ1-1; tentative D call: TRBD1 (5 bases). V was trimmed by 5 bases and J by 1 base, leaving 11 bases between them. From germline, CDR1 is SGHTA and CDR2 FQGTGA. The CDR3 is 14 residues long. The CDR3 sequence: CASSVGQPNTEAFF. The CDR3 DNA sequence: TGTGCCAGCAGCGTAGGACAACCGAACACTGAAGCTTTCTTT.

Note on this clone: The sample contains more than one DNA sequence encoding this CDR3. V and J are TRBV29-1 and TRBJ1-2; D remains unclear. CDR1 is SQVTM and CDR2 is ANQGSEA in the germline V gene. Trimming stripped 2 bases from V and 2 bases from J, with 6 bases between. The CDR3 is 12 residues long. The CDR3 DNA follows: TGCAGCGTTGAACCCGGGAACTATGGCTACACCTTC. Residues: CSVEPGNYGYTF.

This rearrangement joins TRBV5-1 to TRBJ2-5; TRBD2 might be the D (6 bases). The CDR3 has 14 amino acids. From germline, CDR1 is SGHRS and CDR2 YFSETQ. V lost 0 bases to trimming and J lost 1 base, with 7 bases between them. CDR3 sequence: CASSLGGAQETQYF. In nucleotides, the CDR3 is TGCGCCAGCAGCTTGGGCGGGGCCCAAGAGACCCAGTACTTC. Using reference TRBV5-1 and TRBJ2-5 for the parts outside the CDR3, the full variable domain is KAGVTQTPRYLIKTRGQQVTLSCSPISGHRSVSWYQQTPGQGLQFLFEYFSETQRNKGNFPGRFSGRQFSNSRSEMNVSTLELGDSALYLCASSLGGAQETQYFGPGTRLLVL.

CDR3 DNA: TGTGCCAGCAGCGGAGGGTACTATGGCTACACCTTC. It yields the protein CASSGGYYGYTF. The chain combines TRBV9 with TRBJ1-2, with unresolved D. The CDR3 is 12 amino acids. V dropped 3 bases and J dropped 3 bases, with 6 bases sitting between them. Germline V CDR1 and CDR2: SGDLS, YYNGEE.

This rearrangement joins TRBV28 to TRBJ1-5, with 8 bases fitting TRBD1. The CDR3 loop spans 15 amino acids. V dropped 6 bases and J dropped 3; count of bases not matched to a gene: 7. Germline V gives CDR1 MDHEN, CDR2 SYDVKM. The CDR3 DNA follows: TGTGCCAGCAGCTGGGACAGGAGACTCAATCAGCCCCAGCATTTT. It is translated as CASSWDRRLNQPQHF.

The V gene is TRBV18, the J gene TRBJ1-4; no reliable D call. Germline CDR1 reads KGHSH; CDR2 reads LQKENI. The ends were cut back, 0 bases at V and 6 bases at J, with 5 bases in the middle. CDR3 length: 13 residues. The CDR3 nucleotides are TGTGCCAGCTCACCACCGTCCGATGAAAAACTGTTTTTT. It codes for CASSPPSDEKLFF.

The V call is TRBV5-1, the J call TRBJ2-5; TRBD2 aligns across 13 bases. The V gene's germline CDR1 is SGHRS and CDR2 YFSETQ. The CDR3 contains 20 residues. The ends lost 2 bases at V and 0 bases at J; junction bases unmatched: 13. CDR3 nucleotides: TGCGCCAGCAGCTTAGAAGGAGGGCTGGGACTAGCGGGGTACCAAGAGACCCAGTACTTC. Translated: CASSLEGGLGLAGYQETQYF.

This clone was counted a single time. The rearrangement joins TRBV9 to TRBJ1-1; TRBD1 is a possible D gene (6 bases). CDR1 is SGDLS and CDR2 is YYNGEE in the germline V gene. The germline V and J ends were trimmed by 3 bases and 9 bases, with 15 bases remaining between them. The length of the CDR3 is 13 residues. The CDR3: CASSGLQGTKAFF. The CDR3 nucleotides read TGTGCCAGCAGCGGATTACAGGGTACTAAAGCTTTCTTT.